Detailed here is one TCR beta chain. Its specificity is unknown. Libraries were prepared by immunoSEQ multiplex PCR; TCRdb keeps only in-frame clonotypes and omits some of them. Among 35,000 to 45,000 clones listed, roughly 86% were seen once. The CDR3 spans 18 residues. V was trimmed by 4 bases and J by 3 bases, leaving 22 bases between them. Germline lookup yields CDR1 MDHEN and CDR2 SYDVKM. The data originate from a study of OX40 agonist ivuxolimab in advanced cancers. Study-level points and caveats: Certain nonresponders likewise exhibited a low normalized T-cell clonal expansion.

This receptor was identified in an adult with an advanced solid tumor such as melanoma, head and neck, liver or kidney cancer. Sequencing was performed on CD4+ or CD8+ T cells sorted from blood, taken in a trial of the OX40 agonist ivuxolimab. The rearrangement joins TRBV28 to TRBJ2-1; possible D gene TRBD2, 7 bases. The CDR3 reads CASSYQTGRGVHYNEQFF. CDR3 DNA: TGTGCCAGCAGTTATCAGACGGGGAGGGGGGTCCACTACAATGAGCAGTTCTTC.